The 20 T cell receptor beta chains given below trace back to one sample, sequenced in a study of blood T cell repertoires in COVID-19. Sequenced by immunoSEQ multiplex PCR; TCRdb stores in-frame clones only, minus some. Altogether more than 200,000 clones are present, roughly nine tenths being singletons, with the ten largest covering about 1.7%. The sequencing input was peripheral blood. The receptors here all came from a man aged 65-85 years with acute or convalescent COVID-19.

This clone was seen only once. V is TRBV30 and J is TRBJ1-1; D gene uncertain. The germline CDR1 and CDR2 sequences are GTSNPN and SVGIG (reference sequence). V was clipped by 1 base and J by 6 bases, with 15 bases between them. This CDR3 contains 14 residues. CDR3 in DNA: TGTGCCTGGAGTGCACTTACGCGCAAAGCTGAAGCTTTCTTT. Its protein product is CAWSALTRKAEAFF. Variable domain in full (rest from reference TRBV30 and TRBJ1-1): SQTIHQWPATLVQPVGSPLSLECTVEGTSNPNLYWYRQAAGRGLQLLFYSVGIGQISSEVPQNLSASRPQDRQFILSSKKLLLSDSGFYLCAWSALTRKAEAFFGQGTRLTVV.

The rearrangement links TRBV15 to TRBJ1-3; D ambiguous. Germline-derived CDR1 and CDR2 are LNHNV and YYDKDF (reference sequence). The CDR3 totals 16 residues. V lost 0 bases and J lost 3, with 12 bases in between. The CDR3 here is CATSRDGVGSGNTIYF. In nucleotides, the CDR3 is TGTGCCACCAGCAGAGATGGGGTAGGGAGTGGAAACACCATATATTTT.

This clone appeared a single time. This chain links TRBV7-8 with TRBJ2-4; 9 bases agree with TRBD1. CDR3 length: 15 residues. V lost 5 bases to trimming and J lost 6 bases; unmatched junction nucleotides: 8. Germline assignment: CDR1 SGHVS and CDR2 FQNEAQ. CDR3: CASSRGGGQGNIQYF. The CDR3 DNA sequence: TGTGCCAGCAGCCGAGGGGGGGGACAGGGAAACATTCAGTACTTC.

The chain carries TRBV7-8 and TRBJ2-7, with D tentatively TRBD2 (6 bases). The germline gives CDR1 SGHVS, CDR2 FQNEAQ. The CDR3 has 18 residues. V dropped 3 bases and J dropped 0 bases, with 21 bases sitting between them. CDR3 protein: CASSFPSVAGRSSYEQYF. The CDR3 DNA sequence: TGTGCCAGCAGCTTTCCGTCGGTTGCGGGGCGGAGCTCCTACGAGCAGTACTTC.

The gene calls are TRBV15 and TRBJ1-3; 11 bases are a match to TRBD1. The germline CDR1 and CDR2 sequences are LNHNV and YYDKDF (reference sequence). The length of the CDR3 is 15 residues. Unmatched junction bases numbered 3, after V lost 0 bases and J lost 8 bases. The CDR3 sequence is CATSREGQGADTIYF. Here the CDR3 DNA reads TGTGCCACCAGCAGAGAAGGACAGGGGGCAGACACCATATATTTT. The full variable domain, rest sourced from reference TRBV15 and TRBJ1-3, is DAMVIQNPRYQVTQFGKPVTLSCSQTLNHNVMYWYQQKSSQAPKLLFHYYDKDFNNEADTPDNFQSRRPNTSFCFLDIRSPGLGDTAMYLCATSREGQGADTIYFGEGSWLTVV.

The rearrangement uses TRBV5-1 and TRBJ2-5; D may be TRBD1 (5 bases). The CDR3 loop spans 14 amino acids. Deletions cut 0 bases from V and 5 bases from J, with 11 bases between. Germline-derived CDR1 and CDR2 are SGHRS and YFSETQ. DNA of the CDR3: TGCGCCAGCAGCTTGGCAGGGCCGAGGGAGACCCAGTACTTC. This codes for CASSLAGPRETQYF. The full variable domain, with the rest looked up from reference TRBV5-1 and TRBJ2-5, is KAGVTQTPRYLIKTRGQQVTLSCSPISGHRSVSWYQQTPGQGLQFLFEYFSETQRNKGNFPGRFSGRQFSNSRSEMNVSTLELGDSALYLCASSLAGPRETQYFGPGTRLLVL.

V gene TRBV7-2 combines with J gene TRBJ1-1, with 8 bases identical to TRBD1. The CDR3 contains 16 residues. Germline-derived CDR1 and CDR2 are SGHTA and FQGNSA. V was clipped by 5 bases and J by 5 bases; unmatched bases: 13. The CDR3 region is CASSVTGGVVETEAFF. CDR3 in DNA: TGTGCCAGCAGCGTAACAGGGGGGGTGGTTGAAACTGAAGCTTTCTTT.

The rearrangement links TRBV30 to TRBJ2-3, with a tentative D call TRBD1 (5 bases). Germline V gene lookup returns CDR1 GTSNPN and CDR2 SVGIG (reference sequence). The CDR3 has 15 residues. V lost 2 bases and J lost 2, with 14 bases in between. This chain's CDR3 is CAWSTLGHPTDTQYF. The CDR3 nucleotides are TGTGCCTGGAGTACTCTTGGACACCCCACAGATACGCAGTATTTT. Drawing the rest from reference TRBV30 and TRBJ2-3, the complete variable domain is SQTIHQWPATLVQPVGSPLSLECTVEGTSNPNLYWYRQAAGRGLQLLFYSVGIGQISSEVPQNLSASRPQDRQFILSSKKLLLSDSGFYLCAWSTLGHPTDTQYFGPGTRLTVL.

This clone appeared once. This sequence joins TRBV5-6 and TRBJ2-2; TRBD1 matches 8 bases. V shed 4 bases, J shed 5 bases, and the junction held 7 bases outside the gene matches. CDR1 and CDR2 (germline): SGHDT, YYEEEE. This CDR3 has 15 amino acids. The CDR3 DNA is TGTGCCAGCAGCGCGAGACGACAGGGGACCGGGGAGCTGTTTTTT. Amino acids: CASSARRQGTGELFF.

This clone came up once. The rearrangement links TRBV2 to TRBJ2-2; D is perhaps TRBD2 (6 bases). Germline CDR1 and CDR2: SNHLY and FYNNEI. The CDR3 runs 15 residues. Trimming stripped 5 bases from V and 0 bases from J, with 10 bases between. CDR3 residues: CASSSSAANTGELFF. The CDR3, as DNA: TGTGCCAGCAGTTCTAGCGCAGCGAACACCGGGGAGCTGTTTTTT.

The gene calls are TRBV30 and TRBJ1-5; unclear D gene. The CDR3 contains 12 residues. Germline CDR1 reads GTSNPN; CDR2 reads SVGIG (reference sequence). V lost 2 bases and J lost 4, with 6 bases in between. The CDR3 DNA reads TGTGCCTGGAGTCGGTCGAATCAGCCCCAGCATTTT. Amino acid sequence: CAWSRSNQPQHF.

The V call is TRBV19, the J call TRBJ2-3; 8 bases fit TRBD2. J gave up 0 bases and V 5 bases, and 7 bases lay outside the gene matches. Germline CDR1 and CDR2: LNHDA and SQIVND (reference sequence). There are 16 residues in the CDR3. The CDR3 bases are TGTGCCAGTAGTCTCCAACTAGCGGCTAGCACAGATACGCAGTATTTT. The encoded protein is CASSLQLAASTDTQYF.

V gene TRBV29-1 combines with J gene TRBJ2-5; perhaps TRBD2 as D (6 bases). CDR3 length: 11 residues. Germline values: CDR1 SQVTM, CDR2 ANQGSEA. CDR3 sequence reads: CSTRGFQTQYF. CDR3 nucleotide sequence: TGCAGTACCCGGGGGTTCCAGACCCAGTACTTC.

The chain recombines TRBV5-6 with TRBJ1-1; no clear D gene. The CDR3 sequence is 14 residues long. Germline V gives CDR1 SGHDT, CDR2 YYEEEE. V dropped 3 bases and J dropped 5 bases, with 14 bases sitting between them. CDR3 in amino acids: CASSSGRWLTEAFF. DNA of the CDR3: TGTGCCAGCAGCTCGGGGAGGTGGTTAACTGAAGCTTTCTTT.

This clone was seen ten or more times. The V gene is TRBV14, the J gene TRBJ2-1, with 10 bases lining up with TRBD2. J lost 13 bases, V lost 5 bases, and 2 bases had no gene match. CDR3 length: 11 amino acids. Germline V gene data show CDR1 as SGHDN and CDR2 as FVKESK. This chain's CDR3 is CASSSGRAQFF. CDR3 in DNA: TGTGCCAGCAGCAGCGGGAGGGCCCAGTTCTTC.

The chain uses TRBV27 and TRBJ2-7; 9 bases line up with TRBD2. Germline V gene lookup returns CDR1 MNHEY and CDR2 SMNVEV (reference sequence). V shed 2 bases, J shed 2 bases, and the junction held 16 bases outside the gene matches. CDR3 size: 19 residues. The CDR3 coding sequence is TGTGCCAGCAGTTTAGAACGTCCCTCGATTCGCGGGAGGGCCTACGAGCAGTACTTC. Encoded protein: CASSLERPSIRGRAYEQYF.

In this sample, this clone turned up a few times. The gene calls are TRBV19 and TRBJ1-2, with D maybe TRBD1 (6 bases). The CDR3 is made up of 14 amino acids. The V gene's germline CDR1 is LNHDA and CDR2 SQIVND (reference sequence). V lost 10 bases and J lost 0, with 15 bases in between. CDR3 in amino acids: CATIRPGANYGYTF. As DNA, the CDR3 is TGTGCCACAATTCGTCCAGGGGCTAACTATGGCTACACCTTC.

The DNA for the CDR3 is TGTGCCAGCAGTTACTCTTACAGGGGCACCGGGGAGCTGTTTTTT. It yields the protein CASSYSYRGTGELFF. The V gene is TRBV6-5, the J gene TRBJ2-2; 7 bases match TRBD1. This CDR3 region has 15 residues. In germline, CDR1 is MNHEY, CDR2 SVGAGI. V dropped 0 bases and J dropped 4; count of bases not matched to a gene: 2.

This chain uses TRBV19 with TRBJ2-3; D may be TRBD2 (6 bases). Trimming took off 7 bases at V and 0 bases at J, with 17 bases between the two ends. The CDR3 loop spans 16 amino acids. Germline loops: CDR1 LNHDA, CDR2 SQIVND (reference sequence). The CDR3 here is CASTSLALGSTDTQYF. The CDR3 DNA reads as TGTGCCAGTACCTCTCTAGCGTTGGGGAGCACAGATACGCAGTATTTT.

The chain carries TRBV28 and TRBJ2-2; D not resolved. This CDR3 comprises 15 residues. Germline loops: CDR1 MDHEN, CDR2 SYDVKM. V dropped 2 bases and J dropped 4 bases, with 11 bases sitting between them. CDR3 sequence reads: CASSLQAQVTGELFF. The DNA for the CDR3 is TGTGCCAGCAGTTTACAGGCTCAGGTCACCGGGGAGCTGTTTTTT. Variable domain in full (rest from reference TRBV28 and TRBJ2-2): DVKVTQSSRYLVKRTGEKVFLECVQDMDHENMFWYRQDPGLGLRLIYFSYDVKMKEKGDIPEGYSVSREKKERFSLILESASTNQTSMYLCASSLQAQVTGELFFGEGSRLTVL.